This is a list of T cell receptor beta chains from one sample in a study of control samples from healthy donors and cancer patients. Only in-frame clones appear in the TCRdb table, and some are missing; sequencing was by immunoSEQ multiplex PCR. The sample lists 70,000 or so clones; roughly 94% were seen once. The sequenced material came from blood. These receptors were collected from a woman between 40 and 50 years old in good health. Both conserved end residues are part of each CDR3. D genes are given only for firm matches. The size of a clone is reported for some rows only, either as once, few or many, or as a class for expanded clones.

abundance: -; v_gene: TRBV19; d_gene: -; len: 13; j_gene: TRBJ2-3; CDR3aa: CASGAALTDTQYF; CDR3nt: TGTGCCAGCGGAGCGGCCCTCACAGATACGCAGTATTTT
abundance: -; v_gene: TRBV18; d_gene: TRBD1; len: 15; j_gene: TRBJ1-6; CDR3aa: CASSGGQGQFSPLHF; CDR3nt: TGTGCCAGCTCAGGGGGACAGGGACAATTTTCACCCCTCCACTTT
abundance: -; v_gene: TRBV27; d_gene: -; len: 15; j_gene: TRBJ2-3; CDR3aa: CASSPTPVLTDTQYF; CDR3nt: TGTGCCAGCAGTCCTACCCCCGTCCTCACAGATACGCAGTATTTT
abundance: once; v_gene: TRBV7-2; d_gene: -; len: 15; j_gene: TRBJ1-1; CDR3aa: CASSKLTGIYTEAFF; CDR3nt: TGTGCCAGCAGCAAACTTACAGGGATTTACACTGAAGCTTTCTTT
abundance: -; v_gene: TRBV2; d_gene: TRBD1; len: 15; j_gene: TRBJ1-4; CDR3aa: CASSHLPGGKEKLFF; CDR3nt: TGTGCCAGCAGTCATCTACCAGGGGGGAAGGAAAAACTGTTTTTT
abundance: -; v_gene: TRBV6-5; d_gene: -; len: 14; j_gene: TRBJ1-3; CDR3aa: CASSRETGFHTIYF; CDR3nt: TGTGCCAGCAGCAGAGAAACAGGGTTCCACACCATATATTTT
abundance: -; v_gene: TRBV7-6; d_gene: -; len: 17; j_gene: TRBJ2-2; CDR3aa: CASSLVAQPSNTGELFF; CDR3nt: TGTGCCAGCAGCTTAGTTGCACAGCCGTCGAACACCGGGGAGCTGTTTTTT
abundance: -; v_gene: TRBV5-8; d_gene: -; len: 11; j_gene: TRBJ1-2; CDR3aa: CASSLDYGYTF; CDR3nt: TGTGCCAGCAGCCTGGATTATGGCTACACCTTC
abundance: -; v_gene: TRBV19; d_gene: -; len: 16; j_gene: TRBJ2-2; CDR3aa: CASSIFGGSNTGELFF; CDR3nt: TGTGCCAGTAGTATTTTCGGCGGGTCGAACACCGGGGAGCTGTTTTTT
abundance: once; v_gene: TRBV6-2/TRBV6-3; d_gene: -; len: 16; j_gene: TRBJ2-6; CDR3aa: CASSYTGQSGANVLTF; CDR3nt: TGTGCCAGCAGTTACACCGGACAGTCTGGGGCCAACGTCCTGACTTTC
abundance: -; v_gene: TRBV30; d_gene: TRBD1; len: 12; j_gene: TRBJ1-2; CDR3aa: CAWEPGGDGYTF; CDR3nt: TGTGCCTGGGAACCAGGGGGCGATGGCTACACCTTC
abundance: -; v_gene: TRBV11-3; d_gene: -; len: 13; j_gene: TRBJ2-7; CDR3aa: CASSSTDSYEQYF; CDR3nt: TGTGCCAGCAGCTCCACTGACTCCTACGAGCAGTACTTC
abundance: -; v_gene: TRBV7-9; d_gene: -; len: 15; j_gene: TRBJ2-7; CDR3aa: CASSLGLLPAYEQYF; CDR3nt: TGTGCCAGCAGCTTAGGGTTGCTGCCAGCCTACGAGCAGTACTTC
abundance: -; v_gene: TRBV6-1; d_gene: -; len: 15; j_gene: TRBJ2-5; CDR3aa: CASSEGTRVVETQYF; CDR3nt: TGTGCCAGCAGTGAAGGGACAAGGGTTGTAGAGACCCAGTACTTC
abundance: -; v_gene: TRBV29-1; d_gene: TRBD2; len: 21; j_gene: TRBJ2-1; CDR3aa: CSVEARFTAGGALSSYNEQFF; CDR3nt: TGCAGCGTTGAAGCGAGATTTACCGCGGGAGGGGCCCTAAGCTCCTACAATGAGCAGTTCTTC
abundance: -; v_gene: TRBV6-1; d_gene: -; len: 19; j_gene: TRBJ1-4; CDR3aa: CASSESVGVAVATNEKLFF; CDR3nt: TGTGCCAGCAGTGAATCGGTCGGAGTGGCAGTTGCAACTAATGAAAAACTGTTTTTT
abundance: -; v_gene: TRBV4-1; d_gene: -; len: 16; j_gene: TRBJ1-1; CDR3aa: CASSQDGQGMNTEAFF; CDR3nt: TGCGCCAGCAGCCAAGACGGGCAGGGAATGAACACTGAAGCTTTCTTT
abundance: -; v_gene: TRBV28; d_gene: -; len: 12; j_gene: TRBJ1-1; CDR3aa: CASSLQTVEAFF; CDR3nt: TGTGCCAGCAGTTTACAAACAGTTGAAGCTTTCTTT
abundance: -; v_gene: TRBV6-5; d_gene: -; len: 12; j_gene: TRBJ1-3; CDR3aa: CASGAGGNTIYF; CDR3nt: TGTGCCTCGGGGGCAGGTGGAAACACCATATATTTT
abundance: once; v_gene: TRBV7-9; d_gene: -; len: 16; j_gene: TRBJ1-4; CDR3aa: CASSYAGAIGHEKLFF; CDR3nt: TGTGCCAGCAGCTACGCGGGAGCTATAGGCCATGAAAAACTGTTTTTT
abundance: -; v_gene: TRBV12-3/TRBV12-4; d_gene: -; len: 12; j_gene: TRBJ1-2; CDR3aa: CASIRAGYGYTF; CDR3nt: TGTGCCAGCATTCGGGCGGGTTATGGCTACACCTTC
abundance: few; v_gene: TRBV30; d_gene: TRBD1; len: 14; j_gene: TRBJ2-6; CDR3aa: CAFQGDAGANVLTF; CDR3nt: TGTGCCTTTCAGGGGGACGCAGGGGCCAACGTCCTGACTTTC
abundance: -; v_gene: TRBV14; d_gene: TRBD1; len: 16; j_gene: TRBJ1-1; CDR3aa: CASSQLQTGSNAEAFF; CDR3nt: TGTGCCAGCAGTCAACTCCAGACAGGGTCTAACGCTGAAGCTTTCTTT
abundance: -; v_gene: TRBV12-3/TRBV12-4; d_gene: -; len: 13; j_gene: TRBJ1-2; CDR3aa: CASSLGVLDGYTF; CDR3nt: TGTGCCAGCAGTTTAGGGGTTCTTGATGGCTACACCTTC
abundance: -; v_gene: TRBV11-1; d_gene: TRBD2; len: 16; j_gene: TRBJ2-3; CDR3aa: CASSLSRWGTKDTQYF; CDR3nt: TGTGCCAGCAGCCTAAGTCGTTGGGGGACTAAGGATACGCAGTATTTT
abundance: -; v_gene: TRBV12-3/TRBV12-4; d_gene: -; len: 11; j_gene: TRBJ1-3; CDR3aa: CASSLGNTIYF; CDR3nt: TGTGCCAGCAGTCTTGGAAACACCATATATTTT
abundance: -; v_gene: TRBV5-1; d_gene: -; len: 12; j_gene: TRBJ2-7; CDR3aa: CASSADHYEQYF; CDR3nt: TGCGCCAGCTCCGCGGACCACTACGAGCAGTACTTC
abundance: -; v_gene: TRBV11-3; d_gene: TRBD1; len: 16; j_gene: TRBJ2-1; CDR3aa: CASSLSDRGIGNEQFF; CDR3nt: TGTGCCAGCAGCTTAAGTGACAGGGGGATAGGGAATGAGCAGTTCTTC
abundance: -; v_gene: TRBV20-1; d_gene: TRBD1; len: 18; j_gene: TRBJ1-2; CDR3aa: CSASISTGGVGSNYGYTF; CDR3nt: TGCAGTGCTAGTATATCGACAGGGGGCGTCGGATCTAACTATGGCTACACCTTC
abundance: few; v_gene: TRBV5-5; d_gene: -; len: 13; j_gene: TRBJ1-1; CDR3aa: CASSRGQNTEAFF; CDR3nt: TGTGCCAGCAGCCGAGGACAGAACACTGAAGCTTTCTTT
abundance: once; v_gene: TRBV18; d_gene: TRBD1; len: 15; j_gene: TRBJ1-4; CDR3aa: CASSGATGLNEKLFF; CDR3nt: TGTGCCAGCTCGGGTGCGACAGGGCTAAATGAAAAACTGTTTTTT
abundance: -; v_gene: TRBV4-2; d_gene: -; len: 15; j_gene: TRBJ2-7; CDR3aa: CASSQGSLSRHEQYF; CDR3nt: TGTGCCAGCAGCCAAGGCAGTCTCTCCCGTCACGAGCAGTACTTC
abundance: -; v_gene: TRBV4-3; d_gene: TRBD1; len: 15; j_gene: TRBJ1-2; CDR3aa: CASSPSGTEFYGYTF; CDR3nt: TGCGCCAGCAGCCCATCCGGGACAGAGTTTTATGGCTACACCTTC
abundance: -; v_gene: TRBV18; d_gene: -; len: 15; j_gene: TRBJ2-7; CDR3aa: CASSPPAYRVYEQYF; CDR3nt: TGTGCCAGCTCACCACCGGCCTACAGGGTCTACGAGCAGTACTTC
abundance: -; v_gene: TRBV6-1; d_gene: -; len: 11; j_gene: TRBJ1-2; CDR3aa: CASSDRLNYTF; CDR3nt: TGTGCCAGCAGTGACAGGCTTAACTACACCTTC
abundance: -; v_gene: TRBV11-3; d_gene: TRBD2; len: 15; j_gene: TRBJ2-7; CDR3aa: CASTLPGGSSYEQYF; CDR3nt: TGTGCCAGCACCCTCCCCGGCGGGAGCTCCTACGAGCAGTACTTC